One and the same sample provided the 2 T cell receptor beta chains below, sequenced in a study of blood T cell repertoires in COVID-19. Profiling relied on immunoSEQ multiplex PCR, and the TCRdb table lists in-frame clones only, not all of them. The table shows 150,000 or so clones, with 80% to 95% occurring only once. The specimen sequenced was peripheral blood. The receptors come from a man younger than 40 with COVID-19, enrolled during active disease.

The chain employs TRBV12-5 and TRBJ2-3; D possibly corresponds to TRBD1 (6 bases). CDR3 length equals 20 residues. Germline V lookup: CDR1 LGHNT, CDR2 FRNRAP. The V gene lost 5 bases and the J gene lost 3 bases, with 30 bases spanning the gap. The CDR3: CASGKTLTDSRVRLTDTQYF. The CDR3 DNA reads TGTGCTAGTGGTAAGACGTTAACGGACAGTCGGGTAAGGTTAACAGATACGCAGTATTTT.

The chain carries TRBV6-5 and TRBJ2-1, with no clear D. Germline V gene lookup returns CDR1 MNHEY and CDR2 SVGAGI. V was pared by 2 bases and J by 0 bases, with 8 bases between. The CDR3 is 15 residues long. For the CDR3, the DNA is TGTGCCAGCAGTTACGGTTCTAGCTCCTACAATGAGCAGTTCTTC. Translation gives CASSYGSSSYNEQFF.